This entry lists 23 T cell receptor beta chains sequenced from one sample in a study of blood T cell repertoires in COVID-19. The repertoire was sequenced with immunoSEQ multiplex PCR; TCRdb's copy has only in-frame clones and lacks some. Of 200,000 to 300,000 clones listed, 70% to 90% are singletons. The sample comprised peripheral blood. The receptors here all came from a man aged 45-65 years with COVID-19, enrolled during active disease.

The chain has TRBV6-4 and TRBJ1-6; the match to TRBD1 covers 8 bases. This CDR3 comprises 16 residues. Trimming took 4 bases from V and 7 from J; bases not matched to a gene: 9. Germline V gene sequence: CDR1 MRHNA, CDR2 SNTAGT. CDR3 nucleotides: TGTGCCAGCAGTGCTCCAGGGGGCACTAGGAATTCACCCCTCCACTTT. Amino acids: CASSAPGGTRNSPLHF.

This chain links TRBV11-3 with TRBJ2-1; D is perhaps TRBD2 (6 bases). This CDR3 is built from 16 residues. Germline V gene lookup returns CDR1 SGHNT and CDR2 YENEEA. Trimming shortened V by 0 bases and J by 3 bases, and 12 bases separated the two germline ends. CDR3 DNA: TGTGCCAGCAGCTTAGATCGGAGGGCCGGCTACAATGAGCAGTTCTTC. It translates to CASSLDRRAGYNEQFF.

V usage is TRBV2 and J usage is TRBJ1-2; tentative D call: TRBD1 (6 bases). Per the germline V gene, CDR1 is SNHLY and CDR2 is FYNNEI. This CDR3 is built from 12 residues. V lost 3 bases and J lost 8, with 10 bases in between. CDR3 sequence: CASSDRGRGYTF. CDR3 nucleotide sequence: TGTGCCAGCAGTGACAGGGGAAGAGGCTACACCTTC.

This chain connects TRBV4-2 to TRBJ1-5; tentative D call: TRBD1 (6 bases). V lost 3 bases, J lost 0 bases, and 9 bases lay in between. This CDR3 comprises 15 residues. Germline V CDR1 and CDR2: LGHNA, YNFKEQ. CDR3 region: CASSQRGGSNQPQHF. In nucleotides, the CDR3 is TGTGCCAGCAGCCAGAGGGGGGGTAGCAATCAGCCCCAGCATTTT.

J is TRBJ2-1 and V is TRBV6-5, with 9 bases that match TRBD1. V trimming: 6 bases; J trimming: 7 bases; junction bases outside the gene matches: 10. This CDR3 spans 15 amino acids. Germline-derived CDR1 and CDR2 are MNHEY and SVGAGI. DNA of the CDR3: TGTGCCAGCAGGTCCGGACAGGGGTTGGGGAATGAGCAGTTCTTC. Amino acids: CASRSGQGLGNEQFF.

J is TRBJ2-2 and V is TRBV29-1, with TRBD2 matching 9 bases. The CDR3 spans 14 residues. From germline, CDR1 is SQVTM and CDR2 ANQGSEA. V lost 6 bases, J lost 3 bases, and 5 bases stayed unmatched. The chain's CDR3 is CSVPIAGDTGELFF. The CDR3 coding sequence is TGCAGCGTCCCGATAGCGGGGGACACCGGGGAGCTGTTTTTT.

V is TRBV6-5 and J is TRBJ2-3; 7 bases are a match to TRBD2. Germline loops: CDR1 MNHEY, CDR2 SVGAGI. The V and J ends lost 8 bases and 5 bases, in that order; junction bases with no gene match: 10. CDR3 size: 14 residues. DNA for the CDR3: TGTGCCAGCGCCGTGGGGGGGAGCGAAGATACGCAGTATTTT. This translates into CASAVGGSEDTQYF.

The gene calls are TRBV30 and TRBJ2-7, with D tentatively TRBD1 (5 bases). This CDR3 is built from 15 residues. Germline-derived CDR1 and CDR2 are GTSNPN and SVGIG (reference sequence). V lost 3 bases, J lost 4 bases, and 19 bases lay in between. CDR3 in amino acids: CAWRGLAVARYEQYF. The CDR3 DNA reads TGTGCCTGGAGGGGGCTGGCGGTCGCCCGTTACGAGCAGTACTTC.

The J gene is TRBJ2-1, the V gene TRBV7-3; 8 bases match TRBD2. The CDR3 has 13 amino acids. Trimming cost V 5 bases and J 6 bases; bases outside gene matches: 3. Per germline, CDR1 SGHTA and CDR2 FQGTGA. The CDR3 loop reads CASSTGTSNEQFF. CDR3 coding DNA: TGTGCCAGCAGCACCGGGACTAGCAATGAGCAGTTCTTC.

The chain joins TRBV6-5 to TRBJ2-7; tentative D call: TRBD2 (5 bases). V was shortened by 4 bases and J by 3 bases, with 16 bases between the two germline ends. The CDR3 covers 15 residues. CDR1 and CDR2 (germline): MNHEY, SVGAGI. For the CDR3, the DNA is TGTGCCAGCAGTTCTAGAGGGAAATACAGCTACGAGCAGTACTTC. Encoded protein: CASSSRGKYSYEQYF.

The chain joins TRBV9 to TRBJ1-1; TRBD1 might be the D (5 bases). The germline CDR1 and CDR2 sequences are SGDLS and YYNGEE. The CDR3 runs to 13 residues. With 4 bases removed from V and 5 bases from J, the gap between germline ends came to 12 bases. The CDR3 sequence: CASSLLEGTEAFF. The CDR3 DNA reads TGTGCCAGCAGCCTGTTGGAGGGGACTGAAGCTTTCTTT.

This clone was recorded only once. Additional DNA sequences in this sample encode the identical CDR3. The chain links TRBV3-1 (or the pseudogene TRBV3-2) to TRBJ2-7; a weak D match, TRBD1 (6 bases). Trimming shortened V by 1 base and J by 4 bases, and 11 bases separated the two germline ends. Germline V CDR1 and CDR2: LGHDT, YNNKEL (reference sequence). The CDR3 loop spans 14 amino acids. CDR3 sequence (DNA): TGTGCCAGCAGCCAAGGAACAGGGTCATACGAGCAGTACTTC. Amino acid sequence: CASSQGTGSYEQYF.

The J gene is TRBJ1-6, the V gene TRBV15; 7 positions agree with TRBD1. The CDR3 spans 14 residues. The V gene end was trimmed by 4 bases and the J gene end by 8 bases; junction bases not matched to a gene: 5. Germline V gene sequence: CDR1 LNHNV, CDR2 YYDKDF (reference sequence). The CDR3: CATSKRQGDSPLHF. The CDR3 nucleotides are TGTGCCACCAGCAAAAGACAGGGTGATTCACCCCTCCACTTT.

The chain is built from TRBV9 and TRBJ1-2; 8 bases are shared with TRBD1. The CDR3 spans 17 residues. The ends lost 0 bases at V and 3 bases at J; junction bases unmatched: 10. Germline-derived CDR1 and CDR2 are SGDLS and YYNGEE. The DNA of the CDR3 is TGTGCCAGCAGCGTAGGGGGACAGGCGAGTTACGACTATGGCTACACCTTC. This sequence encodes CASSVGGQASYDYGYTF.

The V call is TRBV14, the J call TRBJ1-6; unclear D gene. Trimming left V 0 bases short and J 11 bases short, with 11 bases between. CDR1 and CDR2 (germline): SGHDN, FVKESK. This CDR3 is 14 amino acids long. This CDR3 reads CASSQEVGSAPLHF. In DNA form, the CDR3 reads TGTGCCAGCAGCCAAGAGGTTGGGAGTGCACCCCTCCACTTT.

The CDR3 sequence is CASSQEGGTREKLFF. In DNA, the CDR3 is TGCGCCAGCAGCCAGGAAGGAGGGACTAGGGAAAAACTGTTTTTT. This chain connects TRBV4-3 to TRBJ1-4; a weak D match, TRBD1 (5 bases). This CDR3 is built from 15 residues. CDR1 is LGHNA and CDR2 is YSLEER in the germline V gene. With 3 bases removed from V and 8 bases from J, the gap between germline ends came to 16 bases.

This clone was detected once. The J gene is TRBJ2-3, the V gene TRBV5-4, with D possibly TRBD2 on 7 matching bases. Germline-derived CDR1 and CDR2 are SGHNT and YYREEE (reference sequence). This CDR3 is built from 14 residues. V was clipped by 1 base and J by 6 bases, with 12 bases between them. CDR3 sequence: CASSLKGGEDTQYF. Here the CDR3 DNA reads TGTGCCAGCAGCTTGAAGGGGGGGGAGGATACGCAGTATTTT.

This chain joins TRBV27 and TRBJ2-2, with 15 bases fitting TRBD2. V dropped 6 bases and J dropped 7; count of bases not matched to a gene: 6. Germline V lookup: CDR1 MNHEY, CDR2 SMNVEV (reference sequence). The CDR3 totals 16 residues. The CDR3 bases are TGTGCCAGCAGCACTGGACTAGCGGGGGGGTTCGGGGAGCTGTTTTTT. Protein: CASSTGLAGGFGELFF.

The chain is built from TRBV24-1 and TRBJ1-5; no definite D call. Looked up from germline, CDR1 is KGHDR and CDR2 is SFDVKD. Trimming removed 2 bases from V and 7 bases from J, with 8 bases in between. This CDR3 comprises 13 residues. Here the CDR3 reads CATSDSGIQPQHF. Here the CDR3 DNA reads TGTGCCACCAGTGATTCCGGGATCCAGCCCCAGCATTTT.

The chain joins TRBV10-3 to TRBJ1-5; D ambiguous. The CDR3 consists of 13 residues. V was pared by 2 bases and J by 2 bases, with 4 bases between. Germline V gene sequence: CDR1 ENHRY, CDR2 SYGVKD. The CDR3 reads CAISEQGNQPQHF. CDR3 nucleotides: TGTGCCATCAGTGAGCAGGGCAATCAGCCCCAGCATTTT.

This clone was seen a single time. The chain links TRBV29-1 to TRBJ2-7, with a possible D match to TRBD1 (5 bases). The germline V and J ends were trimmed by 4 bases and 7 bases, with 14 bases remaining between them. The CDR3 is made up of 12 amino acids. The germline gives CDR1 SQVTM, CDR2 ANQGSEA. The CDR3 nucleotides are TGCAGCGTTGGGGGCCCAGGAAGGGAGCAGTACTTC. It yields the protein CSVGGPGREQYF.

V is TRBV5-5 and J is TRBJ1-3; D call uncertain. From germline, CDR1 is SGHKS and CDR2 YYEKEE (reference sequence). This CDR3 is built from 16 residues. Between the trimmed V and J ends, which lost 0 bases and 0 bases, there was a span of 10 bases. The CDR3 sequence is CASSLDIGSSGNTIYF. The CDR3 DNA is TGTGCCAGCAGCTTGGATATCGGGAGCTCTGGAAACACCATATATTTT.

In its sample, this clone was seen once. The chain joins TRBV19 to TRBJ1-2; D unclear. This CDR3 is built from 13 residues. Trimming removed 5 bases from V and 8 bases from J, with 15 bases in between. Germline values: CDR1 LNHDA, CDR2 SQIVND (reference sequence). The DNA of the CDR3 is TGTGCCAGTAGTCCTTCAGGTGTAGGAGGCTACACCTTC. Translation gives CASSPSGVGGYTF.